The present entry profiles one T cell receptor (beta chain) with its context. This CDR3 spans 13 amino acids. Germline V gene sequence: CDR1 MDHEN, CDR2 SYDVKM. The V end lost 6 bases, the J end lost 1 base, and 9 bases lay between the germline ends. As handled by the study authors: Using reference gene primer amplification, nucleated cell counts were estimated. Produced via immunoSEQ multiplex PCR; TCRdb's table is partial and in-frame only. The V and J calls and clone size were taken over from that table, and D and trimming were inferred from the DNA. The table records 190,000 or so clones, 85% to 90% of them present only once. This entry is derived from a study of blood T cell repertoires in COVID-19. In the study overall: The United States, Italy and Spain supplied acute and convalescent COVID-19 samples. T cells, B-cell-depleted T cells, or PBMCs supplied cDNA or gDNA.

Sequencing was carried out using peripheral blood. The V gene is TRBV28, the J gene TRBJ1-1; D unresolved. This receptor was identified in a man aged 55 to 69 who had recovered from COVID-19. This CDR3 is CASRSAGNTEAFF. CDR3 bases: TGTGCCAGCAGGTCCGCCGGGAACACTGAAGCTTTCTTT.